Listed below are T cell receptor beta chains from one sample, sequenced in a study of blood T cell repertoires in COVID-19. Some clones are missing from TCRdb's copy, which holds only in-frame ones; the method was immunoSEQ multiplex PCR. The table shows 100,000 to 110,000 clones, with roughly 87% occurring only once. The material sequenced was peripheral blood. These receptor sequences come from a man younger than 45 in a cohort sampled during active COVID-19. The conserved cysteine and the conserved F or W are not part of the CDR3 here.

v_gene	j_gene	CDR3aa
TRBV4-2	TRBJ1-6	ASSQDVQDRYNSPLH
TRBV7-2	TRBJ1-2	ASSFPGTGRYGYT
TRBV24-1	TRBJ2-2	ATSDLPAGELF
TRBV6-6	TRBJ2-2	ASSRTGKGTGELF
TRBV14	TRBJ1-5	ASSQLGRGQPQH
TRBV5-4	TRBJ2-5	ASSSRGLAGPQETQY
TRBV6-1	TRBJ1-1	ASSEYGGNTEAF
TRBV6-5	TRBJ2-5	ASSTTGLETQY
TRBV7-9	TRBJ1-1	ASSFRGNTEAF
TRBV4-3	TRBJ2-1	ASSQALAGDYNEQF
TRBV5-1	TRBJ2-7	ASSLGARGPYEQY
TRBV2	TRBJ1-3	ASSKGTDGNTIY
TRBV19	TRBJ2-3	ASSSLGGPGGTDTQY
TRBV5-1	TRBJ1-1	ASSLLGQGLYTEAF
TRBV2	TRBJ1-2	ASSATGSGGYT
TRBV7-2	TRBJ2-7	ASSSQTGYYEQY
TRBV20-1	TRBJ1-1	SASMQGGNTEAF
TRBV7-2	TRBJ2-7	ASSLTDGTYEQY
TRBV4-3	TRBJ1-1	ASSGMANTEAF
TRBV11-2	TRBJ2-3	ASSLGSLADGTDTQY
TRBV29-1	TRBJ2-5	SVDLDFRTQY
TRBV27	TRBJ1-2	ASSPAVQSSYGYT
TRBV19	TRBJ1-1	ASSDQVLGTEAF
TRBV30	TRBJ1-3	ALELRNTIY
TRBV5-8	TRBJ1-1	ASSRGQLEAF
TRBV3-1/TRBV3-2	TRBJ2-3	ASSLGTPSADTQY
TRBV7-8	TRBJ2-7	ASLAGQGPVEQY
TRBV12-5	TRBJ1-1	ASGPGQGNTEAF
TRBV3-1/TRBV3-2	TRBJ2-2	ASSQDRGISGELF
TRBV7-9	TRBJ2-3	ASSLWGTSGGTDTQY
TRBV12-3/TRBV12-4	TRBJ1-6	ASGRPNSPLH
TRBV3-1/TRBV3-2	TRBJ2-6	ASSYSGANVLT
TRBV30	TRBJ1-1	AWSGEYGTEAF
TRBV3-1/TRBV3-2	TRBJ2-5	ASSRYQTSEETQY
TRBV5-5	TRBJ1-2	ASSLEQGHYGYT
TRBV5-1	TRBJ2-7	ASSLVAGGGYEQY
TRBV6-5	TRBJ1-4	ASRPGYGANEKLF
TRBV5-8	TRBJ2-2	ASSLWGTGGRTGELF
TRBV4-1	TRBJ2-5	ASTATGSRETQY
TRBV5-4	TRBJ2-7	ASSLTTGGVHEQY
TRBV2	TRBJ2-3	ASSEFGKRGGADTQY
TRBV5-6	TRBJ1-2	ASSLPGQGLGGYT
TRBV4-1	TRBJ1-1	ASREDVGQGENTEAF
TRBV7-8	TRBJ2-7	ASSLVGGGPSYEQY
TRBV30	TRBJ1-5	AWTPGTGGLQPQH
TRBV5-4	TRBJ2-5	ASSSGTTEETQY
TRBV27	TRBJ1-4	ASSPFGERANEKLF
TRBV28	TRBJ2-7	ASYRAGGAYEQY
TRBV6-5	TRBJ2-7	ASRNTPGGASEY
TRBV30	TRBJ1-5	AWSVQGPWGQPQH
TRBV20-1	TRBJ1-1	SASSTGGAVGDTEAF